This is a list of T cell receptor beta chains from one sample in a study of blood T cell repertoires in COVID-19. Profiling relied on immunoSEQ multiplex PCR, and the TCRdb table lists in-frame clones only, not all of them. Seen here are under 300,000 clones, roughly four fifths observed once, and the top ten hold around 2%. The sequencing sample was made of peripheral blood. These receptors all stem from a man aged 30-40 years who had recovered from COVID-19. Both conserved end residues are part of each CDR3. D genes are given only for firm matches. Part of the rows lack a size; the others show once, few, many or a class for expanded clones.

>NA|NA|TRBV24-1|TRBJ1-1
CATSDLLEGMNTEAFF
TGTGCCACCAGTGATTTACTGGAGGGTATGAACACTGAAGCTTTCTTT
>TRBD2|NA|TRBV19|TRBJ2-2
CASSRESGGARTGELFF
TGTGCCAGTAGTCGGGAAAGCGGGGGGGCCCGCACCGGGGAGCTGTTTTTT
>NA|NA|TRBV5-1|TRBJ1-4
CASSPGNLHEKLFF
TGCGCCAGCAGCCCGGGGAATTTGCATGAAAAACTGTTTTTT
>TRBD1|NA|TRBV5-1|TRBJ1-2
CASSFSRGQDYGYTF
TGCGCCAGCAGCTTTTCTAGGGGGCAGGACTATGGCTACACCTTC
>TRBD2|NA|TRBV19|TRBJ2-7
CASSILAGDSYEQYF
TGTGCCAGTAGTATTCTAGCGGGGGACTCCTACGAGCAGTACTTC
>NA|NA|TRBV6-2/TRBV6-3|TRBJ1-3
CASSPAGANTIYF
TGTGCCAGCAGCCCCGCTGGGGCAAACACCATATATTTT
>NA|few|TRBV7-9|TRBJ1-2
CASSPGQYGYTF
TGTGCCAGCAGCCCTGGACAGTATGGCTACACCTTC
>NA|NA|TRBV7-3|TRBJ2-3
CASSSPGTDTQYF
TGTGCCAGCAGCTCGCCGGGCACAGATACGCAGTATTTT
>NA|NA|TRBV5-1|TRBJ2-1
CASSPGESSYNEQFF
TGCGCCAGCAGCCCGGGGGAGAGCTCCTACAATGAGCAGTTCTTC
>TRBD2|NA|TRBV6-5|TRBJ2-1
CASSHSSGVYNEQFF
TGTGCCAGCAGCCATTCTAGCGGGGTCTACAATGAGCAGTTCTTC
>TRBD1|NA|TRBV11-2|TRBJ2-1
CASSVQGNNEQFF
TGTGCCAGCAGCGTACAGGGGAACAATGAGCAGTTCTTC
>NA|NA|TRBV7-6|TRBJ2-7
CASSLAPYVEQYF
TGTGCCAGCAGCCTTGCGCCCTACGTCGAGCAGTACTTC
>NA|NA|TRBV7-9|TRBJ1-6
CASSLGSGGTGNSPLHF
TGTGCCAGCAGCTTAGGCTCGGGGGGGACGGGAAATTCACCCCTCCACTTT
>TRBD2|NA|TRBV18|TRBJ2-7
CASSPQTRVAGVDEQYF
TGTGCCAGCTCACCCCAAACTCGGGTAGCGGGGGTCGACGAGCAGTACTTC
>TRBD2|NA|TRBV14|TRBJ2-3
CASSQESMVAGRDTQYF
TGTGCCAGCAGCCAAGAAAGCATGGTAGCGGGGAGGGATACGCAGTATTTT
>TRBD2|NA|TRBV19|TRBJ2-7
CASSMGGSSYEQYF
TGTGCCAGTAGTATGGGGGGGAGCTCCTACGAGCAGTACTTC
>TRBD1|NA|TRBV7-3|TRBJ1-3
CASSPTTGQGVSSGNTIYF
TGTGCCAGCAGCCCGACGACAGGACAGGGGGTCTCCTCTGGAAACACCATATATTTT
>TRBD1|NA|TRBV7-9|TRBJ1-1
CASSVDRDTEAFF
TGTGCCAGCAGCGTTGACAGGGACACTGAAGCTTTCTTT
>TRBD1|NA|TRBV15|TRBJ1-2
CATSSGGRGQHGYTF
TGTGCCACCAGCTCGGGGGGCAGGGGGCAGCACGGCTACACCTTC
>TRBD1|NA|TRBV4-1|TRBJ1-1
CASSQARTGNEAFF
TGCGCCAGCAGCCAGGCCCGGACAGGGAATGAAGCTTTCTTT
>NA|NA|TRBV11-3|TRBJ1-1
CASSLTVNTEAFF
TGTGCCAGCAGCTTAACAGTAAACACTGAAGCTTTCTTT
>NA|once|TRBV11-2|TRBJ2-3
CASSWGGDTQYF
TGTGCCAGCAGCTGGGGGGGCGATACGCAGTATTTT
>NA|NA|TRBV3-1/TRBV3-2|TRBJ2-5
CASSQPGFLETQYF
TGTGCCAGCAGCCAGCCAGGGTTCCTAGAGACCCAGTACTTC
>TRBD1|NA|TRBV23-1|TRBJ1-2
CASSHRTRDRGISWHYGYTF
TGCGCCAGCAGTCACCGTACCCGGGACAGGGGGATATCCTGGCACTATGGCTACACCTTC
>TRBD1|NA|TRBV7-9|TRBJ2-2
CASSPAGGRTGELFF
TGTGCCAGCAGTCCTGCAGGGGGCCGCACCGGGGAGCTGTTTTTT
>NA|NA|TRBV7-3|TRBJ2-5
CASSLAGSMGETQYF
TGTGCCAGCAGCTTAGCGGGGTCAATGGGGGAGACCCAGTACTTC
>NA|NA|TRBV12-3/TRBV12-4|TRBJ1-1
CASSRTSFEAFF
TGTGCCAGCAGCCGCACATCCTTCGAAGCTTTCTTT
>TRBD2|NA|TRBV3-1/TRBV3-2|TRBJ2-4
CASSHFGGEDIQYF
TGTGCCAGCAGCCATTTCGGGGGGGAAGACATTCAGTACTTC
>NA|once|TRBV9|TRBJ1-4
CASSRTETATNEKLFF
TGTGCCAGCAGTCGTACAGAGACCGCAACTAATGAAAAACTGTTTTTT